This T cell receptor (beta chain) is drawn from a study of blood T cells in healthy people across ages. Across the study: Template switching retrieved approximately one barcoded beta molecule for each two T cells.

Together with a sample-barcoded 5' primer, a J-beta primer mix was included in a second PCR lasting about 6 to 11 cycles. TCRdb reanalysed the 5' RACE reads using MiXCR and keeps one entry per CDR3 protein. The table shows roughly 2 million distinct CDR3 sequences, with roughly 50% occurring only once. The length of the CDR3 is 14 residues. The V and J ends lost 1 base and 3 bases respectively, with 7 bases between them. The germline gives CDR1 KGHSH, CDR2 LQKENI. The receptor's source is a woman between 35 and 50 years old in good health. The source material was blood. The rearrangement joins TRBV18 to TRBJ1-5; the D gene is possibly TRBD1 (6 bases). This CDR3 is CASSPHRVNQPQHF. Written as DNA, the CDR3 is TGTGCCAGCTCACCACACAGGGTCAATCAGCCCCAGCATTTT.